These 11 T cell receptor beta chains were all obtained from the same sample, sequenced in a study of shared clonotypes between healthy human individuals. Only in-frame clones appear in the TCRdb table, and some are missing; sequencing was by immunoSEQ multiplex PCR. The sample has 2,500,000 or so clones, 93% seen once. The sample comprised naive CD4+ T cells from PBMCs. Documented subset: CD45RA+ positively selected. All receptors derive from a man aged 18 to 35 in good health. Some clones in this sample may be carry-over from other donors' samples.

The CDR3 sequence: CASTREGGAYEQYF. DNA for the CDR3: TGTGCCAGCACCCGGGAGGGGGGGGCCTACGAGCAGTACTTC. This rearrangement joins TRBV6-6 to TRBJ2-7; 8 bases map to TRBD2. The germline CDR1 and CDR2 sequences are MNHNY and SVGAGI (reference sequence). The CDR3 has 14 amino acids. Trimming removed 7 bases from V and 2 bases from J; junction bases left unmatched: 7.

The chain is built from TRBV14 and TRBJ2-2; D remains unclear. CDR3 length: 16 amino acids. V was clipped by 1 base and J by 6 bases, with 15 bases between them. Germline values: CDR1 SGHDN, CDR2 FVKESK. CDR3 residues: CASSQGRTRIAGELFF. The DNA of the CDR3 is TGTGCCAGCAGCCAAGGTCGAACGAGGATTGCCGGGGAGCTGTTTTTT.

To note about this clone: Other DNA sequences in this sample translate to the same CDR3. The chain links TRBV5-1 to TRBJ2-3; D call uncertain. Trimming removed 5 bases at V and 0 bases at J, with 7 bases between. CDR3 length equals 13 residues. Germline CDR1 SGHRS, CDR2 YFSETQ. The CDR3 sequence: CASSSTSTDTQYF. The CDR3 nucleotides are TGCGCCAGCAGTTCCACTAGCACAGATACGCAGTATTTT. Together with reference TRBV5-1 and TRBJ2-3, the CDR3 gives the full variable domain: KAGVTQTPRYLIKTRGQQVTLSCSPISGHRSVSWYQQTPGQGLQFLFEYFSETQRNKGNFPGRFSGRQFSNSRSEMNVSTLELGDSALYLCASSSTSTDTQYFGPGTRLTVL.

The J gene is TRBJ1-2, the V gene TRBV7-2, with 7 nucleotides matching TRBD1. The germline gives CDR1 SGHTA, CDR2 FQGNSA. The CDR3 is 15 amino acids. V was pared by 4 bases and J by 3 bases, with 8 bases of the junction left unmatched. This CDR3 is CASSSVQGGDYGYTF. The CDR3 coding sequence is TGTGCCAGCAGCTCCGTCCAGGGGGGGGACTATGGCTACACCTTC.

The CDR3 here is CAIEEGTGEHEQYF. The CDR3 DNA reads as TGTGCCATCGAAGAAGGGACAGGGGAGCACGAGCAGTACTTC. The V call is TRBV10-3, the J call TRBJ2-7; 10 nucleotides align to TRBD1. V was clipped by 8 bases and J by 5 bases; unmatched bases: 9. The germline CDR1 and CDR2 sequences are ENHRY and SYGVKD. This CDR3 comprises 14 residues.

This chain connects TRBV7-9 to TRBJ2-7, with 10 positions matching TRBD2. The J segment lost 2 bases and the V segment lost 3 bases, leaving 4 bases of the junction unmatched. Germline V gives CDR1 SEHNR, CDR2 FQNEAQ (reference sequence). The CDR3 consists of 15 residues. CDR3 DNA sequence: TGTGCCAGCAGCTTGGGAGCGGGAGGGCCCTACGAGCAGTACTTC. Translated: CASSLGAGGPYEQYF. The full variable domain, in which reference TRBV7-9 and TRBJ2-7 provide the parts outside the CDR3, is DTGVSQNPRHKITKRGQNVTFRCDPISEHNRLYWYRQTLGQGPEFLTYFQNEAQLEKSRLLSDRFSAERPKGSFSTLEIQRTEQGDSAMYLCASSLGAGGPYEQYFGPGTRLTVT.

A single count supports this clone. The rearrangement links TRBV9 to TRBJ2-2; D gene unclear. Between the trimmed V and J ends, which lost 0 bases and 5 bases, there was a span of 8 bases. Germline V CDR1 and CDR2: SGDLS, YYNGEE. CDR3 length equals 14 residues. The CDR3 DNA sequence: TGTGCCAGCAGCGTAGGGGCACAGACCGGGGAGCTGTTTTTT. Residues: CASSVGAQTGELFF.

This CDR3 is CASRELAGVEQFF. The CDR3 coding sequence is TGTGCCAGCAGGGAACTAGCGGGAGTGGAGCAGTTCTTC. This chain uses TRBV6-5 with TRBJ2-1; TRBD2 aligns across 11 bases. Germline assignment: CDR1 MNHEY and CDR2 SVGAGI. The ends lost 6 bases at V and 10 bases at J; junction bases unmatched: 5. This CDR3 contains 13 residues.

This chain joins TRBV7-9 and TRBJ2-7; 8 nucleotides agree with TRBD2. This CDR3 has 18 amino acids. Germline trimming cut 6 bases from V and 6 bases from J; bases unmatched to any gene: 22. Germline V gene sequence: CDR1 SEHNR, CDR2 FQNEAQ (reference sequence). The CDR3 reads CASSLGRASGRLEGEQYF. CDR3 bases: TGTGCCAGCAGTCTAGGGAGGGCAAGCGGGAGATTGGAGGGCGAGCAGTACTTC.

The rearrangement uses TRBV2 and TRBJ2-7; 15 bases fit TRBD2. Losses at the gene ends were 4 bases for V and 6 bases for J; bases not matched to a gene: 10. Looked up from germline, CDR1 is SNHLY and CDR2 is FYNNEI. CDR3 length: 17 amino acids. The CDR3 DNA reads TGTGCCAGCAGTGTGGGGACTAGCGGGAGGTTCGTCCGCGAGCAGTACTTC. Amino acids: CASSVGTSGRFVREQYF. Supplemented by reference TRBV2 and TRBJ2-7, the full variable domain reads EPEVTQTPSHQVTQMGQEVILRCVPISNHLYFYWYRQILGQKVEFLVSFYNNEISEKSEIFDDQFSVERPDGSNFTLKIRSTKLEDSAMYFCASSVGTSGRFVREQYFGPGTRLTVT.

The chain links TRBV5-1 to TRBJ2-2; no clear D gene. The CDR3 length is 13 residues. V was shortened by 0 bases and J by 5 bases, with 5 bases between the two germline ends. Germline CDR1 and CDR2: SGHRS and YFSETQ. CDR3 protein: CASSLVITGELFF. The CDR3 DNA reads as TGCGCCAGCAGCTTGGTTATTACCGGGGAGCTGTTTTTT.